Below, 6 T cell receptor beta chains from the same sample are listed, as sequenced in a study of human T cells and chemical hapten exposure. The template was total RNA from unfractionated whole blood. TCRdb analysed the 5' RACE reads with MiXCR anew, one entry per CDR3 protein. There are approximately 150,000 distinct CDR3 sequences in the sample; approximately 4% occur only once, and over 1.1% lies in the top ten. The receptor source for this set is a female donor in good health.

This clonotype came up many times. The chain uses TRBV6-2 or TRBV6-3 and TRBJ2-7, with D uncertain. The CDR3 totals 11 residues. Germline CDR1 reads MNHEY; CDR2 reads SVGEGT. V gave up 6 bases and J gave up 4 bases, with 7 bases separating them. This chain's CDR3 is CASSQIYEQYF. CDR3 DNA: TGTGCCAGCAGCCAAATATACGAGCAGTACTTC.

This clonotype was counted between two and nine times. The chain couples TRBV6-2 or TRBV6-3 to TRBJ2-7; D ambiguous. This CDR3 spans 13 amino acids. Germline V gene data show CDR1 as MNHEY and CDR2 as SVGEGT. Trimming took 6 bases from V and 2 from J, leaving 11 bases between them. In DNA, the CDR3 is TGTGCCAGCAGCCGCGGACGAGCCTACGAGCAGTACTTC. Protein product: CASSRGRAYEQYF.

This clonotype was seen ten or more times. The chain employs TRBV1 and TRBJ1-1. TRBV1 is assigned pseudogene status. The CDR3 loop spans 14 amino acids. The CDR3 sequence: CTSSQYPLNTEAFF. The CDR3 DNA is TGCACCAGCAGCCAATATCCCCTGAACACTGAAGCTTTCTTT.

This clonotype was seen more than once but under ten times. The genes are TRBV20-1 and TRBJ2-1; 7 bases agree with TRBD2. Germline assignment: CDR1 DFQATT and CDR2 SNEGSKA (reference sequence). The CDR3 covers 13 residues. V shed 2 bases and J 8 bases; nucleotides not matched to a gene: 6. Here the CDR3 DNA reads TGCAGTGCTAGAAGAAGCGGGGTCGATGAGCAGTTCTTC. It is translated as CSARRSGVDEQFF.

The V gene is TRBV20-1, the J gene TRBJ2-5; either TRBD1 or TRBD2 may supply D (7 bases each). CDR3 length: 15 amino acids. Between the trimmed V and J ends, which lost 3 bases and 7 bases, there was a span of 21 bases. Germline-derived CDR1 and CDR2 are DFQATT and SNEGSKA (reference sequence). The CDR3, as DNA: TGCAGTGCTAGTTATGCGGGAGACAGGGATCCGACCCAGTACTTC. It yields the protein CSASYAGDRDPTQYF.

This clonotype was observed many times. The chain has TRBV11-2 and TRBJ1-1; D is ambiguous. The CDR3 extends over 15 amino acids. V was clipped by 2 bases and J by 2 bases, with 12 bases between them. Germline values: CDR1 SGHAT, CDR2 FQNNGV. DNA for the CDR3: TGTGCCAGCAGCTTAAGTTTGATCGCAAACACTGAAGCTTTCTTT. This codes for CASSLSLIANTEAFF.